This record concerns one T cell receptor (beta chain) sequence. The assay was immunoSEQ multiplex PCR, and TCRdb's table has in-frame clones only and misses some. The sample carries approximately 82,000 clones, 80% to 95% recorded once. There are 16 residues in the CDR3. The germline V gene has CDR1 LNHDA and CDR2 SQIVND (reference sequence). The V end lost 3 bases, the J end lost 5 bases, and 17 bases lay between the germline ends. This entry comes from a study of technical replicates of blood from a handful of donors. V usage is TRBV19 and J usage is TRBJ2-1; tentative D call: TRBD2 (5 bases). Input material: T cells isolated from PBMCs. The source of this sequence is a human donor in good health. Some clones in this sample may be carry-over from other donors' samples. Here the CDR3 reads CASSIQAAVPHNEQFF. DNA of the CDR3: TGTGCCAGTAGTATTCAAGCGGCAGTACCCCACAATGAGCAGTTCTTC.